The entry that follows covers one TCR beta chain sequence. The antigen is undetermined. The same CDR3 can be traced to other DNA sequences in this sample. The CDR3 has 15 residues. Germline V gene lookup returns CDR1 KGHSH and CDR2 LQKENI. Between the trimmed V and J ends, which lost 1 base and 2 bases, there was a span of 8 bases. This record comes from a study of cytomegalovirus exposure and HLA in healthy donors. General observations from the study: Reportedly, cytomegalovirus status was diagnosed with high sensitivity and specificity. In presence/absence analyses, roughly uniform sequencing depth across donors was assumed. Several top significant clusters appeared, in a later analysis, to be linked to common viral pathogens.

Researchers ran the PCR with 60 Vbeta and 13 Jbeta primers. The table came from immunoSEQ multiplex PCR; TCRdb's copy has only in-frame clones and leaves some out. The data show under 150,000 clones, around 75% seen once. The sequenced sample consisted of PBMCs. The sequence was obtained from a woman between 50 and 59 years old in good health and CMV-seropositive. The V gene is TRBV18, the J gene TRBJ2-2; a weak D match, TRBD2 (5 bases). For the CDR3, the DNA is TGTGCCAGCTCACCACGCGGAGGAAACACCGGGGAGCTGTTTTTT. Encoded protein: CASSPRGGNTGELFF.